Shown below are 3 T cell receptor beta chains from a single sample sequenced in a study of neurological immune-mediated disorders. Via MiXCR, TCRdb re-called the 5' RACE reads, giving one row per CDR3 protein. This sample has about 80,000 distinct CDR3 sequences, with around 4% found just once. Time point given: longitudinal time-point 3. The sequenced sample was PBMCs. These receptors were obtained from an older woman with multiple sclerosis.

There are many counts of this clonotype. CDR3 region: CASSLEGQRYEQYF. The CDR3 DNA reads TGCGCCAGCAGCTTGGAGGGACAGAGATACGAGCAGTACTTC. The chain has TRBV5-1 and TRBJ2-7; 7 bases align to TRBD1. J gave up 4 bases and V 0 bases, and 4 bases lay outside the gene matches. Per germline, CDR1 SGHRS and CDR2 YFSETQ. The CDR3 loop spans 14 amino acids.

This clonotype appeared many times. The rearrangement joins TRBV11-2 to TRBJ2-5, with TRBD2 identical over 8 bases. V dropped 2 bases and J dropped 4; count of bases not matched to a gene: 6. This CDR3 has 15 amino acids. Per germline, CDR1 SGHAT and CDR2 FQNNGV. DNA for the CDR3: TGTGCCAGCAGCTTACACGGGGGGGCCCGAGAGACCCAGTACTTC. Translation: CASSLHGGARETQYF.

This clonotype was seen repeatedly, ten times or more. This chain connects TRBV3-1 to TRBJ1-3; no definite D call. The length of the CDR3 is 16 residues. The V end was cut by 0 bases, the J end by 4 bases, with 13 bases between. Germline CDR1 and CDR2: LGHDT and YNNKEL (reference sequence). CDR3 region: CASSQEASWRGNTIYF. CDR3 in DNA: TGTGCCAGCAGCCAAGAGGCAAGTTGGAGGGGAAACACCATATATTTT. The full variable domain, completed using reference TRBV3-1 and TRBJ1-3, is DTAVSQTPKYLVTQMGNDKSIKCEQNLGHDTMYWYKQDSKKFLKIMFSYNNKELIINETVPNRFSPKSPDKAHLNLHINSLELGDSAVYFCASSQEASWRGNTIYFGEGSWLTVV.